The 14 T cell receptor delta chains below come from one sample, sequenced in a study of gamma-delta chains in newborns, infants, children. TCRdb called clones anew from the reads with CATT. The table has 6,000 or so delta-chain clones, just over 14% seen once. The specimen was blood, collected at baseline. The receptors come from a child who was a newborn, infant or young child, either healthy, febrile or measles-vaccinated (not recorded which).

This clone showed up just a few times. The V gene is TRDV1, the J gene TRDJ1, with 8 bases that match TRDD3. CDR3 length: 19 amino acids. Looked up from germline, CDR1 is TSWWSYY and CDR2 is QGS. Unmatched junction bases numbered 14, after V lost 2 bases and J lost 0 bases. The CDR3 DNA reads TGTGCTCTTGGGGAAATGGTCCGGGTCGTACTGGGGGACACCGATAAACTCATCTTT. It specifies CALGEMVRVVLGDTDKLIF.

In its sample, this clone was seen a few times. The rearrangement links TRDV2 to TRDJ3; D may be TRDD3 (5 bases). Germline CDR1 reads GEAIGNYY; CDR2 reads EKD. CDR3 length: 16 residues. V was pared by 0 bases and J by 2 bases, with 7 bases between. In DNA, the CDR3 is TGTGCCTGTGACACCGTACTGGCCTGGGACACCCGACAGATGTTTTTC. Translating it yields CACDTVLAWDTRQMFF.

By sample fraction, this clone is medium-sized. This sample includes further DNA sequences coding for the same CDR3. V usage is TRDV2 and J usage is TRDJ1; TRDD3 matches at 9 bases. The germline V gene has CDR1 GEAIGNYY and CDR2 EKD. With 0 bases clipped from V and 2 bases from J, the junction kept 6 bases outside the gene matches. The CDR3 sequence is 16 residues long. The CDR3 protein is CACDTVGIRGTDKLIF. For the CDR3, the DNA is TGTGCCTGTGACACCGTGGGGATACGAGGTACCGATAAACTCATCTTT.

This clone came up a few times. The rearrangement uses TRDV1 and TRDJ1; D not resolved. Germline lookup yields CDR1 TSWWSYY and CDR2 QGS. This CDR3 has 19 residues. The ends were cut back, 0 bases at V and 0 bases at J, with 20 bases in the middle. CDR3 amino acids: CALGELQRLFPKNTDKLIF. CDR3 nucleotide sequence: TGTGCTCTTGGGGAACTACAGCGTCTTTTTCCGAAAAACACCGATAAACTCATCTTT.

This clone rates as medium-sized. The gene calls are TRDV2 and TRDJ1; 10 bases agree with TRDD3. The length of the CDR3 is 19 residues. Per germline, CDR1 GEAIGNYY and CDR2 EKD. V gave up 3 bases and J gave up 2 bases; unmatched junction bases: 17. CDR3 in DNA: TGTGCCTGTGACCGTCTCTCGGATTCCTCACTGGGGGATACCGATAAACTCATCTTT. It translates to CACDRLSDSSLGDTDKLIF.

The gene calls are TRDV2 and TRDJ1; perhaps TRDD3 as D (6 bases). V was clipped by 3 bases and J by 3 bases, with 13 bases between them. Per the germline V gene, CDR1 is GEAIGNYY and CDR2 is EKD. The CDR3 contains 14 residues. CDR3 loop: CACDRAGVPDKLIF. CDR3 in DNA: TGTGCCTGTGACCGAGCTGGGGTCCCCGATAAACTCATCTTT.

The sample holds a few counts of this clone. The V gene is TRDV1, the J gene TRDJ1; TRDD3 matches 7 bases. With 4 bases clipped from V and 3 bases from J, the junction kept 20 bases outside the gene matches. CDR3 length equals 19 residues. The germline CDR1 and CDR2 sequences are TSWWSYY and QGS. This CDR3 reads CALGVKLYWGFLPPDKLIF. The CDR3 DNA reads as TGTGCTCTTGGGGTTAAACTGTACTGGGGATTCCTGCCACCCGATAAACTCATCTTT.

The CDR3 is CALGELPFYLLGDTGELIF. In DNA, the CDR3 is TGTGCTCTTGGGGAACTCCCTTTTTACCTACTGGGGGATACCGGGGAACTCATCTTT. The gene calls are TRDV1 and TRDJ1, with 12 bases identical to TRDD3. The V segment lost 0 bases and the J segment 9 bases; nucleotides outside the gene matches: 17. The V gene's germline CDR1 is TSWWSYY and CDR2 QGS. The CDR3 length is 19 residues.

This clone was observed a few times. The chain uses TRDV1 and TRDJ1, with TRDD3 matching 8 bases. V lost 0 bases to trimming and J lost 4 bases; unmatched junction nucleotides: 1. Germline assignment: CDR1 TSWWSYY and CDR2 QGS. This CDR3 comprises 14 residues. The CDR3 sequence: CALGELGDSDKLIF. CDR3 nucleotides: TGTGCTCTTGGGGAACTGGGGGATAGCGATAAACTCATCTTT.

Comments on this clone: No DNA is shown, since the ends of the CDR3 on it are uncertain; the CDR3 is the one TCRdb lists. The CDR3 protein is CSVLLCSKRGRLRGYFSNWDTRQMFF. This chain joins TRAV29/DV5 and TRDJ3; the table's TRDD3 call for D was not verified on the DNA. The CDR3 is 26 amino acids long, termini counted. Germline lookup yields CDR1 NSMFDY and CDR2 ISSIKDK.

In regard to this clone: A much larger clone differs from this one at a single base, so this may be a read error. The same CDR3 also results from other DNA sequences found in this sample. This chain uses TRDV2 with TRDJ1; TRDD3 aligns across 13 bases. V lost 4 bases to trimming and J lost 0 bases; unmatched junction nucleotides: 10. The CDR3 sequence is 18 residues long. CDR1 is GEAIGNYY and CDR2 is EKD in the germline V gene. DNA of the CDR3: TGTGCCTGTGATACTCTACTGGGGGATACGGCGTACACCGATAAACTCATCTTT. Translated, it gives CACDTLLGDTAYTDKLIF.

The chain joins TRDV1 to TRDJ1; D may be TRDD2 (6 bases). Deletions cut 1 base from V and 3 bases from J, with 30 bases between. CDR1 and CDR2 (germline): TSWWSYY, QGS. This CDR3 spans 21 amino acids. The CDR3 DNA follows: TGTGCTCTTGGGGAACCCGTTCCTTCCGCGGATGGCCCGGTCATCTCCGATAAACTCATCTTT. This encodes CALGEPVPSADGPVISDKLIF.

By its share, this clone is medium-sized. The chain combines TRDV1 with TRDJ1, with D possibly matching TRDD2 (5 bases). With 5 bases removed from V and 0 bases from J, the gap between germline ends came to 22 bases. Looked up from germline, CDR1 is TSWWSYY and CDR2 is QGS. The CDR3 runs 18 residues. CDR3 in DNA: TGTGCTCTTGGGTGGCCCTACCCCTGTACCCCTTACACCGATAAACTCATCTTT. Translating gives CALGWPYPCTPYTDKLIF.

This clone was counted many times. The chain uses TRDV1 and TRDJ1, with 9 bases matching TRDD3. The CDR3 is made up of 19 amino acids. Losses at the gene ends were 2 bases for V and 4 bases for J; bases not matched to a gene: 17. Germline loops: CDR1 TSWWSYY, CDR2 QGS. The CDR3 region has the DNA TGTGCTCTTGGGGAATCCCCACCCGTACTGGGGGACTTATTCGATAAACTCATCTTT. It yields the protein CALGESPPVLGDLFDKLIF.